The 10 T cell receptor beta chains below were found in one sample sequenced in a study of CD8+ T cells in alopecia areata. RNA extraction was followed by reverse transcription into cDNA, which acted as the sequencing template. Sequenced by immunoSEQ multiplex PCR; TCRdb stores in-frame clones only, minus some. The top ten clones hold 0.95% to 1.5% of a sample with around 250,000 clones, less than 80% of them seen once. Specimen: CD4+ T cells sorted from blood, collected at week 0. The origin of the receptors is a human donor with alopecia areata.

For the CDR3, the DNA is TGTGCCTGGAGCCGGACACGCGGGCAGTACTTC. The encoded protein is CAWSRTRGQYF. The rearrangement links TRBV30 to TRBJ2-5; perhaps D is TRBD1 or TRBD2 (5 bases each). CDR3 length equals 11 residues. Looked up from germline, CDR1 is GTSNPN and CDR2 is SVGIG (reference sequence). V lost 3 bases and J lost 11, with 13 bases in between.

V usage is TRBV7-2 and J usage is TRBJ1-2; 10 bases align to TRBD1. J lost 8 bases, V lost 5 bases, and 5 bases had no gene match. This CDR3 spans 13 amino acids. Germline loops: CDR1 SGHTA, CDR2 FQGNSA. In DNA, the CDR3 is TGTGCCAGCAGCCCGACAGGGGGCATAGGCTACACCTTC. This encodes CASSPTGGIGYTF.

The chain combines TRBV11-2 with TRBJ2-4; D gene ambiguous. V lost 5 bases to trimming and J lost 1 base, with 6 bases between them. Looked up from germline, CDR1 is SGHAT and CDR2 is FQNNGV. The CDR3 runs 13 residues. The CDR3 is CASSPKAKNIQYF. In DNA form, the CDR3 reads TGTGCCAGCAGCCCAAAGGCCAAAAACATTCAGTACTTC.

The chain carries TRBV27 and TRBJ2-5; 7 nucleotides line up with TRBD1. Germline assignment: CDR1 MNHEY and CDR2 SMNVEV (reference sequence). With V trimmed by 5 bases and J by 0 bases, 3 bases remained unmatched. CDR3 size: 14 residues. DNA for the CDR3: TGTGCCAGCAGTCCGGACAGGTACCAAGAGACCCAGTACTTC. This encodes CASSPDRYQETQYF.

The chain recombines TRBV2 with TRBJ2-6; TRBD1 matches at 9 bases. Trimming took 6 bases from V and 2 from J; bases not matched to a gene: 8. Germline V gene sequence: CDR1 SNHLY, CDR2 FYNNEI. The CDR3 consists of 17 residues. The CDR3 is CASSGTGSLPGANVLTF. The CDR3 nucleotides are TGTGCCAGCAGCGGGACAGGGAGTCTCCCTGGGGCCAACGTCCTGACTTTC.

CDR3 bases: TGTGCCAGCACCCTCGGGTATAATCAGCCCCAGCATTTT. It specifies CASTLGYNQPQHF. The V and J genes are TRBV7-2 and TRBJ1-5; D not resolved. CDR3 length: 13 amino acids. Germline V lookup: CDR1 SGHTA, CDR2 FQGNSA. V lost 7 bases and J lost 4, with 11 bases in between.

The CDR3: CASRRGAITDTQYF. Here the CDR3 DNA reads TGTGCCAGCAGGCGGGGGGCGATCACAGATACGCAGTATTTT. This chain joins TRBV6-5 and TRBJ2-3; 8 positions match TRBD2. V gave up 6 bases and J gave up 2 bases; unmatched junction bases: 4. The CDR3 sequence is 14 residues long. Germline CDR1 and CDR2: MNHEY and SVGAGI.

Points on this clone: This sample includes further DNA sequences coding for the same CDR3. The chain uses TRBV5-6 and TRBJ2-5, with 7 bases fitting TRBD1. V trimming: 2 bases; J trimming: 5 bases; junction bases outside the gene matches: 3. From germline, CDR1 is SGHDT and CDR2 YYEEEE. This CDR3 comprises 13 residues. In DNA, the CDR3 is TGTGCCAGCAGCTTAGACAGGGTTGAGACCCAGTACTTC. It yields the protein CASSLDRVETQYF. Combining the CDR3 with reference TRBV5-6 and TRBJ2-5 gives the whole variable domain DAGVTQSPTHLIKTRGQQVTLRCSPKSGHDTVSWYQQALGQGPQFIFQYYEEEERQRGNFPDRFSGHQFPNYSSELNVNALLLGDSALYLCASSLDRVETQYFGPGTRLLVL.

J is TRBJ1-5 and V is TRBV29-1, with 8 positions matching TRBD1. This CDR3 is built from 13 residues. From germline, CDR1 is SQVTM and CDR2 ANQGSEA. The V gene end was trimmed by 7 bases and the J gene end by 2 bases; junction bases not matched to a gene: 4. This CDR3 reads CSASTGGNQPQHF. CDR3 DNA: TGCAGCGCCTCGACAGGGGGCAATCAGCCCCAGCATTTT. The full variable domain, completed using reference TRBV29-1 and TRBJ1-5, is SAVISQKPSRDICQRGTSLTIQCQVDSQVTMMFWYRQQPGQSLTLIATANQGSEATYESGFVIDKFPISRPNLTFSTLTVSNMSPEDSSIYLCSASTGGNQPQHFGDGTRLSIL.

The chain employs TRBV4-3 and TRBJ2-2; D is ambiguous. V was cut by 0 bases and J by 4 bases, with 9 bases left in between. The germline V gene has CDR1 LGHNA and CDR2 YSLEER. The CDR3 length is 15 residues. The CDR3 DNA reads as TGCGCCAGCAGCCAAGATCGTTTACGCACCGGGGAGCTGTTTTTT. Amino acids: CASSQDRLRTGELFF.